These T cell receptor beta chains were read from a single sample in a study of PD-1 blockade in classical Hodgkin lymphoma. Assay: immunoSEQ multiplex PCR; the TCRdb copy retains only in-frame clones and omits some. The sample shows 15,000 to 25,000 clones, approximately 83% of them seen only once. Sequenced sample: CD4+ T cells from blood. The receptors shown here come from a human donor with classical Hodgkin lymphoma. Both conserved end residues are part of each CDR3. D genes are given only for firm matches. Clone size is shown for a subset of rows, as once, few, many or a class of expanded clone.

size	V	J	D	CDR3	DNA
once	TRBV11-3	TRBJ2-2	-	CASSPRVTGELFF	TGTGCCAGCAGCCCCAGGGTAACCGGGGAGCTGTTTTTT
-	TRBV7-9	TRBJ2-2	-	CASSLGVGNTGELFF	TGTGCCAGCAGCTTAGGGGTTGGCAACACCGGGGAGCTGTTTTTT
few	TRBV7-8	TRBJ1-5	-	CASSPLPSRGLLNQPQHF	TGTGCCAGCAGCCCCCTCCCCTCCCGGGGATTACTCAATCAGCCCCAGCATTTT
few	TRBV15	TRBJ2-4	-	CATSRVASVQYF	TGTGCCACCAGCAGAGTCGCCAGCGTTCAGTACTTC
-	TRBV5-4	TRBJ2-3	TRBD2	CASSVGLAGTRDTQYF	TGTGCCAGCAGCGTGGGACTAGCGGGTACCCGGGATACGCAGTATTTT
-	TRBV5-1	TRBJ1-5	-	CASSIDSNQPQHF	TGCGCCAGCAGCATAGATAGCAATCAGCCCCAGCATTTT
-	TRBV19	TRBJ2-7	TRBD1	CASSLGQEPYEQYF	TGTGCCAGTAGTCTAGGACAGGAGCCGTACGAGCAGTACTTC
-	TRBV7-6	TRBJ2-7	-	CASSLANGGQYEQYF	TGTGCCAGCAGCTTAGCGAACGGGGGTCAATACGAGCAGTACTTC
-	TRBV23-1	TRBJ2-3	TRBD1	CASSQTGQGWDKDTQYF	TGCGCCAGCAGTCAAACCGGACAGGGTTGGGATAAAGATACGCAGTATTTT
-	TRBV9	TRBJ1-1	TRBD1	CASSEWGTGSREAFF	TGTGCCAGCAGCGAGTGGGGGACAGGGAGCAGGGAAGCTTTCTTT
-	TRBV28	TRBJ2-1	-	CASSSLGWEQFF	TGTGCCAGCAGCTCCCTCGGTTGGGAGCAGTTCTTC
-	TRBV11-2	TRBJ2-3	TRBD1	CASSDRGSPDTQYF	TGTGCCAGCAGCGACAGGGGGAGCCCAGATACGCAGTATTTT
-	TRBV7-6	TRBJ2-1	TRBD2	CASSLEEGGFHEQFF	TGTGCCAGCAGCTTAGAGGAGGGAGGGTTCCATGAGCAGTTCTTC
-	TRBV28	TRBJ1-3	-	CASSLRAGNAIYF	TGTGCCAGCAGCCTCAGAGCTGGAAACGCCATATATTTT
-	TRBV5-5	TRBJ1-5	-	CASSLGTDYQPQHF	TGTGCCAGCAGCTTGGGAACAGACTATCAGCCCCAGCATTTT
-	TRBV5-6	TRBJ2-3	-	CASSLELQGGPDTQYF	TGTGCCAGCAGCTTGGAATTGCAGGGAGGACCAGATACGCAGTATTTT
-	TRBV5-1	TRBJ2-7	-	CASSLEVSSYEQYF	TGCGCCAGCAGCTTGGAGGTATCCTCCTACGAGCAGTACTTC
-	TRBV19	TRBJ1-2	-	CASSKETSSPINYGYTF	TGTGCCAGTAGTAAAGAAACCTCGAGCCCCATTAACTATGGCTACACCTTC
-	TRBV5-4	TRBJ1-2	-	CDSECLPGKTYGYTF	TGTGACAGCGAATGTCTACCAGGAAAGACCTATGGCTACACCTTC
-	TRBV10-1	TRBJ1-1	-	CATTGAQNTEAFF	TGCGCCACCACGGGGGCTCAGAACACTGAAGCTTTCTTT
-	TRBV7-2	TRBJ2-7	-	CASSVSYREQYF	TGTGCCAGCAGCGTAAGCTACAGGGAGCAGTACTTC
few	TRBV19	TRBJ1-1	-	CASSMGRAGGSGGDTEAFF	TGTGCCAGTAGTATGGGCAGGGCCGGTGGGTCTGGTGGCGACACTGAAGCTTTCTTT
-	TRBV28	TRBJ1-1	-	CASNKVGVNTEAFF	TGTGCCAGCAATAAAGTTGGGGTTAATACTGAAGCTTTCTTT
-	TRBV18	TRBJ2-7	TRBD1	CASSPRTGYEQYF	TGTGCCAGCTCACCAAGGACAGGCTACGAGCAGTACTTC
once	TRBV6-6	TRBJ2-2	TRBD2	CATGRGLATTGELFF	TGTGCCACAGGACGGGGACTAGCTACCACCGGGGAGCTGTTTTTT
-	TRBV29-1	TRBJ2-5	-	CSVLYRISQETQYF	TGCAGCGTTTTGTACAGGATTTCCCAAGAGACCCAGTACTTC
-	TRBV5-1	TRBJ2-3	-	CASSTTTTSTDTQYF	TGCGCCAGCAGCACGACTACAACTAGCACAGATACGCAGTATTTT
-	TRBV18	TRBJ2-7	TRBD2	CASSQIAGGDEQYF	TGTGCCAGCTCACAAATAGCGGGAGGAGATGAGCAGTACTTC
-	TRBV6-1	TRBJ2-1	-	CASIAGNSYNEQFF	TGTGCCAGCATTGCCGGGAACTCCTACAATGAGCAGTTCTTC
-	TRBV4-1	TRBJ2-3	-	CASSQDNDRGLLTDTQYF	TGCGCCAGCAGCCAAGATAACGACAGAGGGCTACTCACAGATACGCAGTATTTT
-	TRBV5-1	TRBJ1-5	-	CASSLGISNQPQHF	TGCGCCAGCAGCTTGGGGATAAGCAATCAGCCCCAGCATTTT
-	TRBV19	TRBJ2-7	-	CATSHFNEQYF	TGTGCCACCAGTCACTTCAACGAGCAGTACTTC
-	TRBV6-6	TRBJ2-5	-	CASESLQETQYF	TGTGCCAGCGAGTCACTTCAAGAGACCCAGTACTTC
-	TRBV18	TRBJ1-5	-	CASSPTQGAQPQHF	TGTGCCAGCTCACCAACACAGGGTGCGCAGCCCCAGCATTTT
-	TRBV29-1	TRBJ2-5	-	CSVGPGTSQETQYF	TGCAGCGTTGGTCCCGGGACCTCACAAGAGACCCAGTACTTC
-	TRBV5-1	TRBJ1-1	TRBD1	CASSLRTDRRNTEAFF	TGCGCCAGCAGCTTAAGAACGGACAGGAGGAACACTGAAGCTTTCTTT
-	TRBV11-2	TRBJ2-7	-	CASSSGRTSYWGLGYEQYF	TGTGCCAGCAGCTCTGGCAGGACAAGTTATTGGGGGTTGGGTTACGAGCAGTACTTC
-	TRBV28	TRBJ2-1	TRBD2	CASSHDLKRGSYNEQFF	TGTGCCAGCAGCCACGATCTGAAGCGGGGGTCCTACAATGAGCAGTTCTTC
-	TRBV19	TRBJ2-4	TRBD1	CASSTETGLDIQYF	TGTGCCAGTAGTACCGAGACAGGGTTGGACATTCAGTACTTC
once	TRBV7-2	TRBJ1-3	TRBD1	CASSRDSSGNTIYF	TGTGCCAGCAGCCGGGACAGCTCTGGAAACACCATATATTTT
-	TRBV10-1	TRBJ2-3	-	CASSVNRALTDTQYF	TGCGCCAGCAGTGTTAATCGGGCTCTTACAGATACGCAGTATTTT
-	TRBV28	TRBJ1-5	-	CATRLGGADQPQHF	TGTGCCACAAGGCTTGGGGGTGCCGATCAGCCCCAGCATTTT
-	TRBV10-3	TRBJ2-1	TRBD1	CAISGDRGNEQFF	TGTGCCATCAGTGGCGACAGGGGTAATGAGCAGTTCTTC
-	TRBV10-3	TRBJ2-1	-	CAISGNLAEQFF	TGTGCCATCAGTGGGAACCTCGCGGAGCAGTTCTTC
-	TRBV14	TRBJ2-1	-	CASSHWGERGNEQFF	TGTGCCAGCAGCCATTGGGGGGAGAGGGGTAATGAGCAGTTCTTC
-	TRBV4-1	TRBJ1-4	-	CASSQELQGWGVEKLFF	TGCGCCAGCAGCCAAGAACTTCAGGGTTGGGGAGTAGAAAAACTGTTTTTT
-	TRBV28	TRBJ1-1	-	CASCCSGGSTEAFF	TGTGCCAGCTGCTGCTCGGGTGGAAGCACTGAAGCTTTCTTT
-	TRBV6-5	TRBJ1-6	-	CASKAGTYNSPLHF	TGTGCCAGCAAGGCAGGAACCTATAATTCACCCCTCCACTTT
-	TRBV19	TRBJ1-1	TRBD1	CASSPWDRDTEAFF	TGTGCCAGTAGTCCCTGGGACAGGGACACTGAAGCTTTCTTT
-	TRBV28	TRBJ2-1	TRBD2	CASSLLGGRSSNEQFF	TGTGCCAGCAGTTTATTGGGCGGGAGGTCGTCCAATGAGCAGTTCTTC
-	TRBV9	TRBJ2-1	TRBD2	CASSETSGTQGEQFF	TGTGCCAGCAGCGAGACTAGCGGGACCCAGGGTGAGCAGTTCTTC
-	TRBV5-1	TRBJ2-3	-	CASSLVAGRFTDTQYF	TGCGCCAGCAGCTTGGTGGCGGGCCGTTTCACAGATACGCAGTATTTT
-	TRBV28	TRBJ2-3	TRBD2	CAGGGRTDTQYF	TGTGCCGGCGGGGGTCGCACAGATACGCAGTATTTT